These 28 T cell receptor beta chains were all obtained from the same sample, sequenced in a study of regulatory T cells in long-lasting Graves disease. Construction of the TCR beta libraries employed iRepertoire HTBI primers in conjunction with Arm-PCR of CDR3 regions. TCRdb processed the multiplex PCR reads anew with MiXCR; each CDR3 protein has one entry. The table lists 400,000 to 500,000 distinct CDR3 sequences, about 15% of them singletons. As to time point: newly diagnosed GD, antithyroid drugs for less than 3 months. Making the TCR library involved RNA that had been extracted from PBMCs. These data were also reused for a study on T cells in Graves' hyperthyroidism and ophthalmopathy.

Specimen: peripheral blood mononuclear cells (PBMCs), collected at new diagnosis, from a patient treated with antithyroid drugs. These receptors all stem from a woman aged 30 to 39 with Graves disease.

The V call is TRBV4-3, the J call TRBJ2-7; 8 positions match TRBD2. From germline, CDR1 is LGHNA and CDR2 YSLEER. This CDR3 comprises 15 residues. V trimming: 3 bases; J trimming: 4 bases; junction bases outside the gene matches: 8. The CDR3 region is CASSHTSGSSYEQYF. The CDR3 region has the DNA TGCGCCAGCAGCCATACCAGCGGGAGCTCTTACGAGCAGTACTTC.

This clonotype was counted many times. The rearrangement uses TRBV7-9 and TRBJ2-7, with D maybe TRBD2 (6 bases). The CDR3 covers 12 residues. The V end was cut by 5 bases, the J end by 5 bases, with 10 bases between. Germline V gene data show CDR1 as SEHNR and CDR2 as FQNEAQ (reference sequence). CDR3 in DNA: TGTGCCAGCAGCCGGACGGGGGACGAGCAGTACTTC. It codes for CASSRTGDEQYF.

The sample holds a few counts of this clonotype. The chain combines TRBV12-3 or TRBV12-4 with TRBJ1-2; D gene uncertain. Trimming took off 0 bases at V and 2 bases at J, with 7 bases between the two ends. The CDR3 covers 14 residues. The CDR3 nucleotides are TGTGCCAGCAGTTTAGCGCGGAAGAACTATGGCTACACCTTC. It yields the protein CASSLARKNYGYTF.

This clonotype was detected many times. The CDR3 sequence is CASSLSESSYEQYF. CDR3 sequence (DNA): TGTGCCAGCAGTTTAAGTGAGAGCTCCTACGAGCAGTACTTC. This sequence joins TRBV28 and TRBJ2-7; D uncertain. The length of the CDR3 is 14 residues. V lost 2 bases to trimming and J lost 0 bases, with 8 bases between them. Germline values: CDR1 MDHEN, CDR2 SYDVKM.

This clonotype was found many times. The chain has TRBV30 and TRBJ1-2; D may be TRBD1 (5 bases). Germline CDR1 and CDR2: GTSNPN and SVGIG (reference sequence). V lost 0 bases, J lost 4 bases, and 24 bases lay in between. There are 18 residues in the CDR3. CDR3 amino acids: CAWSVWGRRADIRYGYTF. The CDR3 DNA is TGTGCCTGGAGTGTATGGGGCCGACGGGCCGACATCCGCTATGGCTACACCTTC.

This clonotype was counted ten times or more. The V and J genes are TRBV12-3 or TRBV12-4 and TRBJ2-7, with 8 bases fitting TRBD1. V shed 1 base and J 3 bases; nucleotides not matched to a gene: 5. There are 15 residues in the CDR3. CDR3 in amino acids: CASSLVAGGYYEQYF. The CDR3 DNA reads TGTGCCAGCAGTTTAGTCGCAGGGGGCTACTACGAGCAGTACTTC.

This clonotype was seen once. A far larger clone is one nucleotide away, so this likely arose from a read error. The rearrangement joins TRBV7-8 to TRBJ2-7; maybe TRBD2 (5 bases). CDR1 SGHVS and CDR2 FQNEAQ come from the germline V gene. The CDR3 covers 13 residues. CDR3: CARSSGVRYEQYF. Here the CDR3 DNA reads TGTGCCCGCAGCTCCGGGGTCCGCTACGAGCAGTACTTC. The full variable domain, with the rest looked up from reference TRBV7-8 and TRBJ2-7, is GAGVSQSPRYKVAKRGQDVALRCDPISGHVSLFWYQQALGQGPEFLTYFQNEAQLDKSGLPSDRFFAERPEGSVSTLKIQRTQQEDSAVYLCARSSGVRYEQYFGPGTRLTVT.

This clonotype was seen many times. The rearrangement links TRBV29-1 to TRBJ2-1, with D perhaps being TRBD1 or TRBD2 (5 bases each). The germline V and J ends were trimmed by 5 bases and 0 bases, with 17 bases remaining between them. The CDR3 is 16 residues long. Per the germline V gene, CDR1 is SQVTM and CDR2 is ANQGSEA. CDR3 amino acids: CSVHTGRLSSYNEQFF. The CDR3 nucleotides are TGCAGCGTTCATACGGGACGGTTGAGCTCCTACAATGAGCAGTTCTTC.

This clonotype has only one observation. The chain has TRBV7-9 and TRBJ2-2; D gene unclear. The ends were cut back, 2 bases at V and 2 bases at J, with 18 bases in the middle. This CDR3 has 18 amino acids. In germline, CDR1 is SEHNR, CDR2 FQNEAQ (reference sequence). CDR3 coding DNA: TGTGCCAGCAGCTTACTGCGGACCCGTGAAATTAACACCGGGGAGCTGTTTTTT. It is translated as CASSLLRTREINTGELFF.

This clonotype has ten or more counts. This chain connects TRBV30 to TRBJ2-1, with 9 bases that match TRBD2. The V and J ends lost 8 bases and 9 bases, in that order; junction bases with no gene match: 11. Germline-derived CDR1 and CDR2 are GTSNPN and SVGIG (reference sequence). The CDR3 contains 13 residues. DNA of the CDR3: TGTGCCCATGGTGCGGGGGGGTGGGCTGAGCAGTTCTTC. Protein product: CAHGAGGWAEQFF.

This clonotype has a handful of counts. V usage is TRBV27 and J usage is TRBJ1-5, with D maybe TRBD1 (5 bases). In germline, CDR1 is MNHEY, CDR2 SMNVEV (reference sequence). This CDR3 has 14 residues. Trimming removed 3 bases at V and 4 bases at J, with 10 bases between. The CDR3: CASSFAGRNQPQHF. The CDR3, as DNA: TGTGCCAGCAGTTTCGCAGGGCGTAATCAGCCCCAGCATTTT.

CDR3: CASSLEGASDTGELFF. As DNA, the CDR3 is TGCGCCAGCAGCTTGGAGGGGGCTTCGGACACCGGGGAGCTGTTTTTT. This sequence joins TRBV5-1 and TRBJ2-2; TRBD1 agrees at 7 bases. The J segment lost 3 bases and the V segment lost 0 bases, leaving 5 bases of the junction unmatched. Germline CDR1 reads SGHRS; CDR2 reads YFSETQ. The CDR3 sequence is 16 residues long.

As to this clonotype: A read error may explain this, as a much larger clone is one base away. The chain couples TRBV2 to TRBJ2-5, with TRBD1 matching 8 bases. Germline loops: CDR1 SNHLY, CDR2 FYNNEI. There are 14 residues in the CDR3. CDR3 in amino acids: CASRTGTGEETQHF. CDR3 sequence (DNA): TGTGCCAGCAGGACGGGGACAGGTGAAGAGACCCAGCACTTC.

Ten or more counts support this clonotype. This chain joins TRBV3-1 and TRBJ1-1; D is unresolved. There are 14 residues in the CDR3. Germline lookup yields CDR1 LGHDT and CDR2 YNNKEL (reference sequence). V was trimmed by 7 bases and J by 1 base, leaving 13 bases between them. CDR3 sequence: CASKDQAANTEAFF. CDR3 nucleotide sequence: TGTGCCAGCAAGGATCAGGCCGCGAACACTGAAGCTTTCTTT.

This clonotype was detected ten times or more. The chain employs TRBV27 and TRBJ1-5, with 7 nucleotides matching TRBD1. This CDR3 is built from 14 residues. V gave up 6 bases and J gave up 7 bases; unmatched junction bases: 9. Per the germline V gene, CDR1 is MNHEY and CDR2 is SMNVEV (reference sequence). The DNA for the CDR3 is TGTGCCAGCAGCATCACAGGGGTAAGACAGCCCCAGCATTTT. The encoded protein is CASSITGVRQPQHF.

V gene TRBV15 combines with J gene TRBJ2-7; D may be TRBD1 or TRBD2 (5 bases each). The V and J ends lost 0 bases and 3 bases respectively, with 18 bases between them. There are 17 residues in the CDR3. The germline gives CDR1 LNHNV, CDR2 YYDKDF (reference sequence). CDR3 DNA: TGTGCCACCAGCAGAGATGTAATCGCCGGGACCCACTACGAGCAGTACTTC. Translation: CATSRDVIAGTHYEQYF.

This clonotype was observed a few times. A much larger clone lies a single base off, so this may be a read error. This CDR3 reads CASSSLAGVGEAQYF. As DNA, the CDR3 is TGTGCCAGCAGCTCATTAGCGGGAGTCGGAGAGGCCCAGTACTTC. V usage is TRBV7-2 and J usage is TRBJ2-5; 9 nucleotides align to TRBD2. CDR1 and CDR2 (germline): SGHTA, FQGNSA. The CDR3 is 15 amino acids.

This clonotype showed up just a few times. V and J are TRBV10-3 and TRBJ2-1; 7 bases match TRBD2. The CDR3 runs 12 residues. Germline CDR1 ENHRY, CDR2 SYGVKD. The ends lost 10 bases at V and 5 bases at J; junction bases unmatched: 5. The CDR3 nucleotides read TGTGCCAGCGCCCTAGCGGACAATGAGCAGTTCTTC. It codes for CASALADNEQFF.

The J gene is TRBJ2-5, the V gene TRBV5-1, with 9 bases fitting TRBD1. V dropped 3 bases and J dropped 3; count of bases not matched to a gene: 3. There are 14 residues in the CDR3. Germline V gives CDR1 SGHRS, CDR2 YFSETQ. The CDR3 DNA reads TGCGCCAGCAGCTCAAGACAGGGGGAAGAGACCCAGTACTTC. As protein: CASSSRQGEETQYF. The full variable domain, rest sourced from reference TRBV5-1 and TRBJ2-5, is KAGVTQTPRYLIKTRGQQVTLSCSPISGHRSVSWYQQTPGQGLQFLFEYFSETQRNKGNFPGRFSGRQFSNSRSEMNVSTLELGDSALYLCASSSRQGEETQYFGPGTRLLVL.

The chain carries TRBV15 and TRBJ2-7, with 9 bases aligning to TRBD1. This CDR3 is 15 amino acids long. Germline V CDR1 and CDR2: LNHNV, YYDKDF (reference sequence). With V trimmed by 3 bases and J by 8 bases, 11 bases remained unmatched. The CDR3 nucleotides are TGTGCCACCAGCAGGGACAGGGGATTCGATCGGAAGCAGTACTTC. This gives the protein CATSRDRGFDRKQYF.

This clonotype showed up many times. CDR3 DNA sequence: TGTGCCAGCTCACCACCGGTGCAGTTCAATCAGCCCCAGCATTTT. Encoded protein: CASSPPVQFNQPQHF. The V and J genes are TRBV18 and TRBJ1-5; D is uncertain. The V gene lost 0 bases and the J gene lost 3 bases, with 9 bases spanning the gap. This CDR3 spans 15 amino acids. CDR1 is KGHSH, CDR2 LQKENI, per germline.

This clonotype has a count of ten or more. The V and J genes are TRBV28 and TRBJ1-2; 11 positions agree with TRBD1. With 6 bases clipped from V and 2 bases from J, the junction kept 5 bases outside the gene matches. Per germline, CDR1 MDHEN and CDR2 SYDVKM. The CDR3 runs 15 residues. CDR3 in amino acids: CASSGTGGKNYGYTF. CDR3 sequence (DNA): TGTGCCAGCAGCGGGACAGGGGGGAAAAACTATGGCTACACCTTC.

The gene calls are TRBV10-3 and TRBJ2-2, with TRBD2 identical over 16 bases. The CDR3 consists of 16 residues. The V gene's germline CDR1 is ENHRY and CDR2 SYGVKD. V lost 6 bases to trimming and J lost 7 bases; unmatched junction nucleotides: 5. This CDR3 reads CAIRGTSGRAFGELFF. The CDR3 DNA reads TGTGCCATCAGAGGGACTAGCGGGAGGGCCTTCGGGGAGCTGTTTTTT.

The V and J genes are TRBV3-1 and TRBJ1-4; possibly TRBD1 for D (6 bases). CDR3 size: 18 residues. CDR1 LGHDT and CDR2 YNNKEL come from the germline V gene (reference sequence). V was clipped by 2 bases and J by 8 bases, with 24 bases between them. CDR3 DNA sequence: TGTGCCAGCAGCCAACAAGTTGGTTGGACAGAGCTAGGAGAAAAACTGTTTTTT. Its translation: CASSQQVGWTELGEKLFF.

This clonotype appeared many times. The chain carries TRBV30 and TRBJ1-1; TRBD1 matches 8 bases. The CDR3 sequence is 15 residues long. In germline, CDR1 is GTSNPN, CDR2 SVGIG (reference sequence). V shed 3 bases, J shed 1 base, and the junction held 7 bases outside the gene matches. The CDR3 sequence: CAWSRIDRGNTEAFF. The DNA of the CDR3 is TGTGCCTGGAGCCGAATCGACAGGGGGAACACTGAAGCTTTCTTT.

This clonotype appeared a few times. This chain uses TRBV20-1 with TRBJ2-7; 9 nucleotides line up with TRBD2. This CDR3 is built from 14 residues. Trimming removed 6 bases from V and 2 bases from J; junction bases left unmatched: 8. CDR1 is DFQATT, CDR2 SNEGSKA, per germline (reference sequence). Here the CDR3 DNA reads TGCAGTGCCCTCTTGTCTAGCGGGACCTACGAGCAGTACTTC. It translates to CSALLSSGTYEQYF.

This clonotype was seen ten or more times. This chain uses TRBV3-1 with TRBJ1-2; no clear D gene. The CDR3 has 14 residues. V was pared by 3 bases and J by 3 bases, with 11 bases between. The V gene's germline CDR1 is LGHDT and CDR2 YNNKEL (reference sequence). The DNA of the CDR3 is TGTGCCAGCAGCCAGGGTCCAGGATACTATGGCTACACCTTC. Translating gives CASSQGPGYYGYTF.

This clonotype was recorded many times. V usage is TRBV20-1 and J usage is TRBJ2-1, with TRBD2 matching over 10 bases. The CDR3 loop spans 16 amino acids. Per the germline V gene, CDR1 is DFQATT and CDR2 is SNEGSKA (reference sequence). The ends lost 0 bases at V and 7 bases at J; junction bases unmatched: 9. The CDR3 is CSARDLIAGGDNEQFF. As DNA, the CDR3 is TGCAGTGCTAGAGATCTAATAGCGGGAGGCGATAATGAGCAGTTCTTC.